A single sample is the source of the 10 T cell receptor beta chains below, sequenced in a study of T cell responses to AZD1222 COVID-19 vaccine. Only in-frame clones appear in the TCRdb table, and some are missing; sequencing was by immunoSEQ multiplex PCR. The table records some 150,000 clones, about 90% of them present only once. The material was peripheral blood, obtained on day 0 of AZD1222 vaccination. Receptors were obtained from an adult in good health.

The chain recombines TRBV2 with TRBJ2-7, with a weak D call TRBD1 (6 bases). Germline V CDR1 and CDR2: SNHLY, FYNNEI. This CDR3 region has 14 residues. V was pared by 7 bases and J by 2 bases, with 15 bases between. This chain's CDR3 is CASTPGQGTYEQYF. CDR3 DNA sequence: TGTGCCAGCACACCGGGACAAGGGACCTACGAGCAGTACTTC.

This clone was detected only once. V usage is TRBV5-1 and J usage is TRBJ2-6; D might be TRBD2 (5 bases). The CDR3 sequence is 17 residues long. V gave up 0 bases and J gave up 2 bases, with 12 bases separating them. Germline V gene data show CDR1 as SGHRS and CDR2 as YFSETQ. For the CDR3, the DNA is TGCGCCAGCAGCTTGGAGTTTTTGGGAGCTGGGGCCAACGTCCTGACTTTC. This codes for CASSLEFLGAGANVLTF. The full variable domain, its missing parts supplied by reference TRBV5-1 and TRBJ2-6, is KAGVTQTPRYLIKTRGQQVTLSCSPISGHRSVSWYQQTPGQGLQFLFEYFSETQRNKGNFPGRFSGRQFSNSRSEMNVSTLELGDSALYLCASSLEFLGAGANVLTFGAGSRLTVL.

The rearrangement links TRBV28 to TRBJ2-7, with D perhaps matching TRBD1 or TRBD2 (5 bases each). The CDR3 covers 15 residues. Germline lookup yields CDR1 MDHEN and CDR2 SYDVKM. Deletions cut 3 bases from V and 2 bases from J, with 14 bases between. The chain's CDR3 is CASSFQGRGTYEQYF. CDR3 nucleotide sequence: TGTGCCAGCAGTTTTCAGGGAAGAGGGACCTACGAGCAGTACTTC.

CDR3 DNA: TGTGCCAGCAGCTTGGGGATCGTTTGGGACCTCCCGAAAGATGAGCAGTTCTTC. Amino acid sequence: CASSLGIVWDLPKDEQFF. The genes are TRBV5-4 and TRBJ2-1, with D tentatively TRBD1 or TRBD2 (5 bases each). This CDR3 is 18 amino acids long. V was shortened by 0 bases and J by 8 bases, with 24 bases between the two germline ends. The germline V gene encodes CDR1 SGHNT and CDR2 YYREEE (reference sequence).

This chain links TRBV5-1 with TRBJ2-6; D is unclear. The CDR3 sequence is 15 residues long. Trimming stripped 3 bases from V and 0 bases from J, with 7 bases between. The germline gives CDR1 SGHRS, CDR2 YFSETQ. CDR3 protein: CASSYRTSGANVLTF. The CDR3 DNA is TGCGCCAGCAGCTACAGAACCTCTGGGGCCAACGTCCTGACTTTC.

V gene TRBV10-3 combines with J gene TRBJ2-1; D assignment may be TRBD1 or TRBD2 (5 bases each). V was pared by 2 bases and J by 4 bases, with 12 bases between. Germline V gives CDR1 ENHRY, CDR2 SYGVKD. The CDR3 spans 15 residues. The CDR3 loop is CAISERGPLYNEQFF. The CDR3 coding sequence is TGTGCCATCAGTGAGCGGGGACCGTTGTACAATGAGCAGTTCTTC.

The chain has TRBV9 and TRBJ2-2; D is undetermined. V lost 1 base, J lost 3 bases, and 4 bases lay in between. The CDR3 has 13 residues. Germline V CDR1 and CDR2: SGDLS, YYNGEE. CDR3 protein: CASSVYHTGELFF. As DNA, the CDR3 is TGTGCCAGCAGCGTATATCACACCGGGGAGCTGTTTTTT.

This chain uses TRBV29-1 with TRBJ1-1; D unclear. Germline V lookup: CDR1 SQVTM, CDR2 ANQGSEA. The length of the CDR3 is 10 residues. Trimming stripped 8 bases from V and 7 bases from J, with 11 bases between. The CDR3 is CSYGVVEAFF. Here the CDR3 DNA reads TGCAGCTACGGGGTCGTTGAAGCTTTCTTT.

A few counts support this clone. The chain uses TRBV5-1 and TRBJ2-7; 10 bases map to TRBD1. The germline gives CDR1 SGHRS, CDR2 YFSETQ. The junction had 5 bases not matched to a gene; V was cut back by 4 bases and J by 1 base. CDR3 length equals 15 residues. The CDR3 DNA reads TGCGCCAGCAGCAATGGACAGGGGGGATCCTACGAGCAGTACTTC. It codes for CASSNGQGGSYEQYF.

The table lists this clone with a count of one. This chain joins TRBV19 and TRBJ2-7; unclear D gene. V lost 6 bases, J lost 0 bases, and 12 bases lay in between. CDR1 is LNHDA and CDR2 is SQIVND in the germline V gene (reference sequence). The CDR3 has 14 residues. The CDR3 sequence is CASSNRASSYEQYF. CDR3 coding DNA: TGTGCCAGTAGCAACCGTGCGAGCTCCTACGAGCAGTACTTC.